These 32 T cell receptor beta chains originate from one sample sequenced in a study of T cell responses to AZD1222 COVID-19 vaccine. TCRdb's copy holds only in-frame clones and misses some; the assay was immunoSEQ multiplex PCR. The table shows approximately 130,000 clones, with 93% occurring only once. Sequenced material: peripheral blood, taken on day 0 of AZD1222 vaccination. The receptors were gathered from an adult in good health.

This clone appeared once. The chain carries TRBV27 and TRBJ2-6, with no clear D. The germline V and J ends were trimmed by 6 bases and 0 bases, with 9 bases remaining between them. Looked up from germline, CDR1 is MNHEY and CDR2 is SMNVEV (reference sequence). The CDR3 consists of 15 residues. Written as DNA, the CDR3 is TGTGCCAGCAGGTTTTTAGGCTCTGGGGCCAACGTCCTGACTTTC. Protein product: CASRFLGSGANVLTF.

The chain employs TRBV5-1 and TRBJ2-2; D perhaps matches TRBD1 (6 bases). CDR1 SGHRS and CDR2 YFSETQ come from the germline V gene. The CDR3 spans 14 residues. The V and J ends lost 4 bases and 4 bases respectively, with 11 bases between them. The CDR3 loop reads CASSLGQSTGELFF. The CDR3 DNA reads as TGCGCCAGCAGCCTCGGACAGAGCACCGGGGAGCTGTTTTTT.

The chain carries TRBV5-8 and TRBJ2-1; 8 bases agree with TRBD2. CDR1 SGHTS and CDR2 YDEGEE come from the germline V gene. This CDR3 is built from 15 residues. The V segment lost 0 bases and the J segment 5 bases; nucleotides outside the gene matches: 4. The DNA for the CDR3 is TGTGCCAGCAGCTTGGGTCTAGCGGGCAACAATGAGCAGTTCTTC. This translates into CASSLGLAGNNEQFF.

This chain connects TRBV12-3 or TRBV12-4 to TRBJ2-1; the D gene is possibly TRBD2 (5 bases). V was pared by 3 bases and J by 7 bases, with 10 bases between. This CDR3 comprises 13 residues. CDR3 loop: CASSFGDLNEQFF. The CDR3 region has the DNA TGTGCCAGCAGTTTCGGGGATTTGAATGAGCAGTTCTTC.

The chain uses TRBV9 and TRBJ2-3; no firm D call. From germline, CDR1 is SGDLS and CDR2 YYNGEE. CDR3 size: 14 residues. V lost 3 bases, J lost 0 bases, and 8 bases lay in between. CDR3 protein: CASSGTLSTDTQYF. The CDR3 DNA is TGTGCCAGCAGCGGGACCCTTAGCACAGATACGCAGTATTTT.

The chain is built from TRBV6-2 or TRBV6-3 and TRBJ1-1; a possible D gene is TRBD1 (5 bases). The V end lost 1 base, the J end lost 1 base, and 7 bases lay between the germline ends. The CDR3 is 14 residues long. The germline gives CDR1 MNHEY, CDR2 SVGEGT. This chain's CDR3 is CASSYWGANTEAFF. The CDR3 DNA follows: TGTGCCAGCAGTTACTGGGGCGCGAACACTGAAGCTTTCTTT.

This clone has a single count. The chain carries TRBV5-1 and TRBJ1-2, with TRBD1 as a possible D gene (6 bases). Germline V gene sequence: CDR1 SGHRS, CDR2 YFSETQ. The CDR3 totals 15 residues. V lost 4 bases and J lost 5, with 18 bases in between. The CDR3 DNA sequence: TGCGCCAGCAGCACAACCGGGACATTCGAATATGGCTACACCTTC. This codes for CASSTTGTFEYGYTF.

The chain carries TRBV6-1 and TRBJ1-1; D gene ambiguous. CDR3 size: 16 residues. Germline CDR1 is MNHNS and CDR2 is SASEGT. V lost 3 bases to trimming and J lost 6 bases, with 20 bases between them. CDR3 protein: CASSDAYGVGISEAFF. The DNA of the CDR3 is TGTGCCAGCAGTGACGCCTATGGGGTCGGAATCTCTGAAGCTTTCTTT.

The chain combines TRBV5-8 with TRBJ1-1, with a tentative D call TRBD1 (6 bases). V was pared by 2 bases and J by 0 bases, with 11 bases between. This CDR3 is 15 amino acids long. Germline assignment: CDR1 SGHTS and CDR2 YDEGEE. The DNA of the CDR3 is TGTGCCAGCAGCTTAGGGCAGGGGTTGAACACTGAAGCTTTCTTT. It codes for CASSLGQGLNTEAFF.

The chain employs TRBV6-5 and TRBJ2-7, with 10 positions matching TRBD2. Germline trimming cut 5 bases from V and 5 bases from J; bases unmatched to any gene: 9. CDR1 and CDR2 (germline): MNHEY, SVGAGI. This CDR3 contains 15 residues. In DNA, the CDR3 is TGTGCCAGCAGTCCCCCACTAGCGGGATCCCACGAGCAGTACTTC. Its protein product is CASSPPLAGSHEQYF.

The chain uses TRBV4-1 and TRBJ2-1; D is uncertain. V lost 5 bases and J lost 2, with 25 bases in between. The CDR3 extends over 19 amino acids. CDR1 is MGHRA, CDR2 YSYEKL, per germline. The CDR3 region has the DNA TGCGCCAGCAGCATCCGGCTAACCGATGGTGGAGCGCCCTACAATGAGCAGTTCTTC. Amino acid sequence: CASSIRLTDGGAPYNEQFF.

This rearrangement joins TRBV5-8 to TRBJ2-1, with a possible D match to TRBD2 (6 bases). Trimming took 6 bases from V and 2 from J, leaving 12 bases between them. Germline loops: CDR1 SGHTS, CDR2 YDEGEE. CDR3 length: 14 amino acids. This chain's CDR3 is CASKKGLTYNEQFF. The CDR3 DNA is TGTGCCAGCAAAAAGGGACTGACCTACAATGAGCAGTTCTTC. Full variable domain (outside the CDR3, taken from reference TRBV5-8 and TRBJ2-1): EAGVTQSPTHLIKTRGQQATLRCSPISGHTSVYWYQQALGLGLQFLLWYDEGEERNRGNFPPRFSGRQFPNYSSELNVNALELEDSALYLCASKKGLTYNEQFFGPGTRLTVL.

The chain is built from TRBV7-3 and TRBJ2-7, with 7 nucleotides matching TRBD2. The junction had 6 bases not matched to a gene; V was cut back by 0 bases and J by 1 base. The CDR3 loop spans 16 amino acids. CDR1 is SGHTA and CDR2 is FQGTGA in the germline V gene. CDR3 amino acids: CASSLTSASGSYEQYF. In nucleotides, the CDR3 is TGTGCCAGCAGCTTAACGTCCGCTAGCGGATCCTACGAGCAGTACTTC.

The rearrangement links TRBV11-2 to TRBJ2-7; D remains ambiguous. Trimming removed 5 bases at V and 6 bases at J, with 11 bases between. This CDR3 is built from 12 residues. Germline lookup yields CDR1 SGHAT and CDR2 FQNNGV. The CDR3 coding sequence is TGTGCCAGCAGCGTGGGGTTTCGCGAGCAGTACTTC. Protein sequence: CASSVGFREQYF.

V is TRBV5-5 and J is TRBJ2-3; TRBD1 might be the D (5 bases). Germline lookup yields CDR1 SGHKS and CDR2 YYEKEE (reference sequence). V was clipped by 4 bases and J by 1 base, with 10 bases between them. The CDR3 is made up of 14 amino acids. The CDR3 DNA reads as TGTGCCAGCAGCGAAAAGACAGGCACAGATACGCAGTATTTT. Residues: CASSEKTGTDTQYF.

The V and J genes are TRBV18 and TRBJ2-1; 8 bases line up with TRBD1. V was clipped by 3 bases and J by 0 bases; unmatched bases: 4. CDR3 size: 16 residues. Germline loops: CDR1 KGHSH, CDR2 LQKENI. Here the CDR3 DNA reads TGTGCCAGCTCACCGGGACAGGTTGGCTCCTACAATGAGCAGTTCTTC. Translated, it gives CASSPGQVGSYNEQFF.

The chain joins TRBV24-1 to TRBJ2-6; no reliable D call. The CDR3 has 19 amino acids. Trimming removed 3 bases from V and 0 bases from J, with 17 bases in between. The germline CDR1 and CDR2 sequences are KGHDR and SFDVKD. CDR3 amino acids: CATSDPSGSQISGANVLTF. In DNA form, the CDR3 reads TGTGCCACCAGTGATCCGTCCGGGTCCCAAATCTCTGGGGCCAACGTCCTGACTTTC.

This sequence joins TRBV28 and TRBJ1-1, with unresolved D. Germline CDR1 is MDHEN and CDR2 is SYDVKM. The CDR3 totals 13 residues. V was trimmed by 3 bases and J by 1 base, leaving 6 bases between them. As DNA, the CDR3 is TGTGCCAGCAGTTTTTCAGGGAACACTGAAGCTTTCTTT. Amino acids: CASSFSGNTEAFF. The variable domain in full, with the rest retrieved from reference TRBV28 and TRBJ1-1, is DVKVTQSSRYLVKRTGEKVFLECVQDMDHENMFWYRQDPGLGLRLIYFSYDVKMKEKGDIPEGYSVSREKKERFSLILESASTNQTSMYLCASSFSGNTEAFFGQGTRLTVV.

The rearrangement joins TRBV19 to TRBJ1-2; 8 bases align to TRBD1. V lost 10 bases to trimming and J lost 7 bases; unmatched junction nucleotides: 8. CDR1 LNHDA and CDR2 SQIVND come from the germline V gene (reference sequence). This CDR3 comprises 12 residues. This CDR3 is CATRDRIFGYTF. The CDR3, as DNA: TGTGCCACCCGGGACAGGATTTTTGGCTACACCTTC.

The chain has TRBV7-2 and TRBJ1-6; D not certain. V lost 5 bases and J 9 bases, leaving 14 bases between the germline ends. Germline-derived CDR1 and CDR2 are SGHTA and FQGNSA. The length of the CDR3 is 14 residues. For the CDR3, the DNA is TGTGCCAGCAGCCCCCGGACTCCCATTTCACCCCTCCACTTT. It specifies CASSPRTPISPLHF.

The chain carries TRBV28 and TRBJ1-1, with a weak D call TRBD1 (6 bases). The CDR3 covers 16 residues. Germline CDR1 MDHEN, CDR2 SYDVKM. The germline V and J ends were trimmed by 5 bases and 0 bases, with 16 bases remaining between them. Here the CDR3 reads CASSRADSLMNTEAFF. The CDR3 DNA sequence: TGTGCCAGCAGTCGTGCGGACAGCCTGATGAACACTGAAGCTTTCTTT.

The chain combines TRBV28 with TRBJ1-1, with D perhaps TRBD1 (5 bases). Per the germline V gene, CDR1 is MDHEN and CDR2 is SYDVKM. Trimming stripped 10 bases from V and 2 bases from J, with 14 bases between. The CDR3 spans 13 residues. The CDR3 loop is CANAAGTNTEAFF. The CDR3 DNA reads as TGTGCCAACGCGGCCGGGACCAACACTGAAGCTTTCTTT.

This chain uses TRBV10-3 with TRBJ2-3; D unresolved. The CDR3 extends over 12 amino acids. Germline CDR1 and CDR2: ENHRY and SYGVKD. V was clipped by 3 bases and J by 6 bases, with 7 bases between them. DNA for the CDR3: TGTGCCATCAGTGACATTGTGGATACGCAGTATTTT. Protein: CAISDIVDTQYF.

The chain joins TRBV7-2 to TRBJ2-1; D assignment may be TRBD1 or TRBD2 (5 bases each). Germline V gene sequence: CDR1 SGHTA, CDR2 FQGNSA. Trimming shortened V by 5 bases and J by 0 bases, and 8 bases separated the two germline ends. The CDR3 runs 14 residues. The CDR3 region has the DNA TGTGCCAGCAGCCGGGACCGCTCCTACAATGAGCAGTTCTTC. Its translation is CASSRDRSYNEQFF.

The V and J genes are TRBV11-1 and TRBJ2-1; 10 bases agree with TRBD1. With 5 bases clipped from V and 9 bases from J, the junction kept 13 bases outside the gene matches. The length of the CDR3 is 16 residues. Per the germline V gene, CDR1 is SGHAT and CDR2 is FQDESV (reference sequence). The CDR3 reads CASSPSYGTGVGEQFF. In DNA, the CDR3 is TGTGCCAGCAGCCCTTCTTATGGGACAGGGGTCGGTGAGCAGTTCTTC.

The CDR3 here is CASREKTHREAFF. CDR3 in DNA: TGTGCCAGCAGAGAGAAGACTCACAGGGAGGCTTTCTTT. The chain combines TRBV6-5 with TRBJ1-1, with D perhaps TRBD1 (6 bases). V was cut by 6 bases and J by 11 bases, with 19 bases left in between. CDR1 and CDR2 (germline): MNHEY, SVGAGI. The CDR3 runs 13 residues.

V gene TRBV5-6 combines with J gene TRBJ1-5; TRBD1 aligns across 9 bases. The V gene's germline CDR1 is SGHDT and CDR2 YYEEEE. This CDR3 has 14 amino acids. The trim removed 3 bases at V and 7 bases at J, leaving 5 bases unmatched. The CDR3 DNA sequence: TGTGCCAGCAGCTATGGGACAGGGCAACAGCCCCAGCATTTT. It specifies CASSYGTGQQPQHF.

The J gene is TRBJ2-1, the V gene TRBV6-5; possible D gene TRBD2, 5 bases. V was pared by 2 bases and J by 7 bases, with 6 bases between. Germline lookup yields CDR1 MNHEY and CDR2 SVGAGI. CDR3 size: 12 residues. The CDR3 nucleotides are TGTGCCAGCAGTTACGGCGGGAATGAGCAGTTCTTC. The encoded protein is CASSYGGNEQFF.

The gene calls are TRBV11-2 and TRBJ1-2; 7 bases align to TRBD1. Germline values: CDR1 SGHAT, CDR2 FQNNGV. Trimming at V came to 3 bases and at J to 2 bases, leaving 3 bases not matched to a gene. The CDR3 contains 14 residues. The CDR3 bases are TGTGCCAGCAGCTTTGGGACAGAAAACTATGGCTACACCTTC. It encodes CASSFGTENYGYTF. Filled out from reference TRBV11-2 and TRBJ1-2, the complete variable domain reads EAGVAQSPRYKIIEKRQSVAFWCNPISGHATLYWYQQILGQGPKLLIQFQNNGVVDDSQLPKDRFSAERLKGVDSTLKIQPAKLEDSAVYLCASSFGTENYGYTFGSGTRLTVV.

The chain joins TRBV28 to TRBJ2-1; D gene unclear. Per the germline V gene, CDR1 is MDHEN and CDR2 is SYDVKM. Trimming stripped 5 bases from V and 0 bases from J, with 17 bases between. The CDR3 consists of 17 residues. CDR3 nucleotide sequence: TGTGCCAGCAGTCCGCTCCGGGTTCCTTACTCCTACAATGAGCAGTTCTTC. This translates into CASSPLRVPYSYNEQFF. Full variable domain (missing parts from reference TRBV28 and TRBJ2-1): DVKVTQSSRYLVKRTGEKVFLECVQDMDHENMFWYRQDPGLGLRLIYFSYDVKMKEKGDIPEGYSVSREKKERFSLILESASTNQTSMYLCASSPLRVPYSYNEQFFGPGTRLTVL.

The chain links TRBV28 to TRBJ1-6, with unresolved D. Germline values: CDR1 MDHEN, CDR2 SYDVKM. V dropped 6 bases and J dropped 0 bases, with 6 bases sitting between them. The CDR3 is 14 residues long. CDR3 loop: CASRTSSYNSPLHF. The CDR3, as DNA: TGTGCCAGCAGAACAAGCTCCTATAATTCACCCCTCCACTTT. Supplemented by reference TRBV28 and TRBJ1-6, the full variable domain reads DVKVTQSSRYLVKRTGEKVFLECVQDMDHENMFWYRQDPGLGLRLIYFSYDVKMKEKGDIPEGYSVSREKKERFSLILESASTNQTSMYLCASRTSSYNSPLHFGNGTRLTVT.

In the case of this clone: The sample has other DNA sequences that encode this CDR3 too. The gene calls are TRBV19 and TRBJ1-1; D possibly corresponds to TRBD1 (5 bases). CDR3 length: 13 amino acids. Germline V gene data show CDR1 as LNHDA and CDR2 as SQIVND (reference sequence). V lost 1 base and J lost 4, with 7 bases in between. CDR3 amino acids: CASSIGGATEAFF. For the CDR3, the DNA is TGTGCCAGTAGTATAGGAGGGGCCACTGAAGCTTTCTTT.